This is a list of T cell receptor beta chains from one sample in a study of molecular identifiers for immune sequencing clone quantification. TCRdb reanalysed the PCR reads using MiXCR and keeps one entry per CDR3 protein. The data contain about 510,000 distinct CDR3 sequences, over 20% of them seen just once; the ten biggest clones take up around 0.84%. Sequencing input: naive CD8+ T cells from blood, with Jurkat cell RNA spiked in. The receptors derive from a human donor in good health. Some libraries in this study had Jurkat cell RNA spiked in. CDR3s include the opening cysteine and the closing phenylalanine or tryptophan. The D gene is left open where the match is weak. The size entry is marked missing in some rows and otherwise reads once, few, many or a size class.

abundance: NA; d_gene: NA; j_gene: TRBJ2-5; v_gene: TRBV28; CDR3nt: TGTGCCAGCACATCCAGCCGGGGCTTATCTACTGTACAAGAGACCCAGTACTTC; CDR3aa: CASTSSRGLSTVQETQYF
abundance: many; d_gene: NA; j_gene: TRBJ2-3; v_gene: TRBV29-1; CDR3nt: TGCAGCGTTGGGGGATCCGGGATACACTTAGATACGCAGTATTTT; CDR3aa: CSVGGSGIHLDTQYF
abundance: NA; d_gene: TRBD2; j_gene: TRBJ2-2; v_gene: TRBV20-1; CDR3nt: TGCAGTGCTAGCGACACCGGGACTACGAACACCGGGGAGCTGTTTTTT; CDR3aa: CSASDTGTTNTGELFF
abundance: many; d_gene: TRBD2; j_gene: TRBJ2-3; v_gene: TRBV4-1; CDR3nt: TGCGCCAGCAGCCAGAGGGGACTAGCGGGGACAGATACGCAGTATTTT; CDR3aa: CASSQRGLAGTDTQYF
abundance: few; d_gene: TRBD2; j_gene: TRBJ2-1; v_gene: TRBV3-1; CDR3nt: TGTGCCAGCAGCCAAACCCTAAGGACTAGCGGGAGGGTTGGTTATGAGCAGTTCTTC; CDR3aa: CASSQTLRTSGRVGYEQFF
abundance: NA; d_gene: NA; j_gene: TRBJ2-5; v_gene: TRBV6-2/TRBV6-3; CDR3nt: TGTGCCGTTAGACTAGTACCCCAAGAGACCCAGTACTTC; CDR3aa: CAVRLVPQETQYF
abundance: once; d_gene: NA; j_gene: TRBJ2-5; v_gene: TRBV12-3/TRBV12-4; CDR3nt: TGTGCCAGCGGTTCTTCGGACACCCAAGAGACCCAGTACTTC; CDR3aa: CASGSSDTQETQYF
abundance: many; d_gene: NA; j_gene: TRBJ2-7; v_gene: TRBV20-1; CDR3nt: TGCAGTGCTAGAGACCACAGGGTCCACCCCTCCTACGAGCAGTACTTC; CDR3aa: CSARDHRVHPSYEQYF
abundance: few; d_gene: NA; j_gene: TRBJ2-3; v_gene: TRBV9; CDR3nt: TGTGCCAGCAGCGTTAGCGGTACAGGGACAGATACGCAGTATTTT; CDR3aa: CASSVSGTGTDTQYF
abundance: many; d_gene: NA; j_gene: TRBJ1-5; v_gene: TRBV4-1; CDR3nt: TGCGCCAGCAGCCAAGAGGAGTATAGCAATCAGCCCCAGCATTTT; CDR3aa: CASSQEEYSNQPQHF
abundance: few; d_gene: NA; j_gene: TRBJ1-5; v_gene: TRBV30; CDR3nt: TGTGCCTGGAGTTGGACGGGTAGCAATCAGCCCCAGCATTTT; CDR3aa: CAWSWTGSNQPQHF
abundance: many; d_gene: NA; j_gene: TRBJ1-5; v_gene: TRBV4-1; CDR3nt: TGCGCCAGCAGCCCGGAGCCAGGGCTTAGCAATCAGCCCCAGCATTTT; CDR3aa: CASSPEPGLSNQPQHF
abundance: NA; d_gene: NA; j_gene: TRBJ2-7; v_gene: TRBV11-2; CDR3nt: TGTGCCAGCAGCTTAGAGGCCAGCCGCTCCTACGAGCAGTACTTC; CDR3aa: CASSLEASRSYEQYF
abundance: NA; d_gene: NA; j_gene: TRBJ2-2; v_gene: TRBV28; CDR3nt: TGTGCCAGCAGTTTTAGGACCCTTCACACCGGGGAGCTGTTTTTT; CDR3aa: CASSFRTLHTGELFF
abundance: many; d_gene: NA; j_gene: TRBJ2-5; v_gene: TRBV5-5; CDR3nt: TGTGCCAGCAGCTTGGACCCAGGTCAAGAGACCCAGTACTTC; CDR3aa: CASSLDPGQETQYF
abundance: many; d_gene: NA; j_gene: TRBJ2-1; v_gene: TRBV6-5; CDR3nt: TGTGCCAGCAGTTACCTGGACAACTACAATGAGCAGTTCTTC; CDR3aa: CASSYLDNYNEQFF
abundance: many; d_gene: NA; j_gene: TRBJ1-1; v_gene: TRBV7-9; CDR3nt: TGTGCCAGCATCTATTTAGGGGCCACTGAAGCTTTCTTT; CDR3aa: CASIYLGATEAFF
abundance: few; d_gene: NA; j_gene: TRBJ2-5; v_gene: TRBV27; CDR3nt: TGTGCCAGCAGTTTATGGGCAGGGAACCAAGAGACCCAGTACTTC; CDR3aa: CASSLWAGNQETQYF
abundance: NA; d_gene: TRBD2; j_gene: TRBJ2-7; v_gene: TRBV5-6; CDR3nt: TGTGCCAGCAGCTTGCTCGGGGACGGGGGGGAGCAGTACTTC; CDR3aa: CASSLLGDGGEQYF
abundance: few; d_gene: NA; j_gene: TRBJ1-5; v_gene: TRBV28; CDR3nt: TGTGCCAGCAGTTCCGTCCCCCCGGGGAATCAGCCCCAGCATTTT; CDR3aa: CASSSVPPGNQPQHF
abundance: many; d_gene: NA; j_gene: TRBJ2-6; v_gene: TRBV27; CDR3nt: TGTGCCAGCAGTTTATCGGGGGCGACTGGGGCCAACGTCCTGACTTTC; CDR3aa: CASSLSGATGANVLTF
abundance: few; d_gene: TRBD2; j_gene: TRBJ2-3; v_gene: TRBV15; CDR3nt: TGTGCCACCAGCAGAACGGCCGGGACTAGCTTTACGGATACGCAGTATTTT; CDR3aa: CATSRTAGTSFTDTQYF
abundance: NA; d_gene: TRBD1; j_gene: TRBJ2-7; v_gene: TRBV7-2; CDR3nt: TGTGCCAGCAGCCGACGGGACAGCTTCACCTCCTACGAGCAGTACTTC; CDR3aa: CASSRRDSFTSYEQYF
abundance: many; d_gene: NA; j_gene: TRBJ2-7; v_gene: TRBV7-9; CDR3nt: TGTGCCAGCAGAGGCCGGACGGCAGACGAGCAGTACTTC; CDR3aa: CASRGRTADEQYF
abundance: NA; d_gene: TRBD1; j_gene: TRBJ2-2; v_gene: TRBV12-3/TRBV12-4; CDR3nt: TGTGCCAGCAGTCCAGGGGGCATATCGTCCGGGGAGCTGTTTTTT; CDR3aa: CASSPGGISSGELFF
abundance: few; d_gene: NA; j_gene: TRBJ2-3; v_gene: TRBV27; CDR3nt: TGTGCCAGCAGTCCCCCCGGACGGGGGATTGGCACAGATACGCAGTATTTT; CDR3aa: CASSPPGRGIGTDTQYF
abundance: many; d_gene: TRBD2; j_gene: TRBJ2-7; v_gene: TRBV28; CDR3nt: TGTGCCAGCAGTTCCCCTGCACTAGCGGGAGTGGAGGAGCAGTACTTC; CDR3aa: CASSSPALAGVEEQYF
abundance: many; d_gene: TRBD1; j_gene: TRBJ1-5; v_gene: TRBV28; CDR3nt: TGTGCCAGCAGTTACGCAGGGGGCCATCAGCCCCAGCATTTT; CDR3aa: CASSYAGGHQPQHF
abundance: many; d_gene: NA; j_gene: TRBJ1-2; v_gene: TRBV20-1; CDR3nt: TGCAGTGCTAGAGAAAACAGCCTCTATGGCTACACCTTC; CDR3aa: CSARENSLYGYTF
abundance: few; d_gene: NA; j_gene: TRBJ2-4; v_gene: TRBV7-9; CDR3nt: TGTGCCAGCAGCTCAGCCGTGGGTTACATTCAGTACTTC; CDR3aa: CASSSAVGYIQYF
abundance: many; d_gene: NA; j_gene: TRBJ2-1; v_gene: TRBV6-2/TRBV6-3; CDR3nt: TGTGCCAGCAGCCTATACAGGCCCTCGGAGCAGTTCTTC; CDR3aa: CASSLYRPSEQFF
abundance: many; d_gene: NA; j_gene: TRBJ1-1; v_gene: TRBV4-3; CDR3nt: TGCGCCAGCAGCCAAGATCGCTTTCGGAACACTGAAGCTTTCTTT; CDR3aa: CASSQDRFRNTEAFF
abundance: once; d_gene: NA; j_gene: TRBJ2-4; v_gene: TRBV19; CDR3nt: TGTGCCAGTAGTGTCCAGGGAAACATTCAGTACTTC; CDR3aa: CASSVQGNIQYF
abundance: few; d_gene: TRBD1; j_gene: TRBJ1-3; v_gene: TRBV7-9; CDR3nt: TGTGCCAGCAGTTACACCGAGGGACAGGGGGCAGCTGGAAACACCATATATTTT; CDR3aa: CASSYTEGQGAAGNTIYF
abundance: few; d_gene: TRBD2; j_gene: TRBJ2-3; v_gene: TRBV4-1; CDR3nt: TGCGCCAGCAGCCCCCCGGGACTAGCTTTTTCAGATACGCAGTATTTT; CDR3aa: CASSPPGLAFSDTQYF
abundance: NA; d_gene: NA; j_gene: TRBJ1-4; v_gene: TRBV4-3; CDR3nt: TGCGCCAGCAGCCAAGACTACATTCCCGAAGAAAAACTGTTTTTT; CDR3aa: CASSQDYIPEEKLFF
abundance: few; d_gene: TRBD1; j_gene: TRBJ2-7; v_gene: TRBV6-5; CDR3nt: TGTGCCAGCTTTTCACCGGGACAGGGCCCTGAGGAGCAGTACTTC; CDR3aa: CASFSPGQGPEEQYF
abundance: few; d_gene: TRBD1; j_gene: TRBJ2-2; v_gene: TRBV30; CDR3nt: TGTGCCTGGAGACCGGGACAGGGACTCGCCGGGGAGCTGTTTTTT; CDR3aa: CAWRPGQGLAGELFF
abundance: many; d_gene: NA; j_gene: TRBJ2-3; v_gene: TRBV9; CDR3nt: TGTGCCAGCAGCGTAGTAGCGAGCACAGATACGCAGTATTTT; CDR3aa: CASSVVASTDTQYF
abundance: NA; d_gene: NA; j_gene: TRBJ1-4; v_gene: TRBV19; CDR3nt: TGTGCCAGTAAGGACAGCGTGAATGTAAAACTGTTTTTT; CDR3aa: CASKDSVNVKLFF
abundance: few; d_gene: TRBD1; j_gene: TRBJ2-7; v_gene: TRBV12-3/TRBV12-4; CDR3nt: TGTGCCAGCAGTTTAGCCGGGACAGAATACTACGAGCAGTACTTC; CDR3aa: CASSLAGTEYYEQYF